This T cell receptor beta chain was observed in a study of OX40 agonist ivuxolimab in advanced cancers. Study observations and caveats: Normalized T-cell clonal expansion was also low in some nonresponders. Partly responding patients at 0.1-3.0 mg/kg showed some of the smallest clonal expansion.

Some clones are missing from TCRdb's copy, which holds only in-frame ones; the method was immunoSEQ multiplex PCR. The data hold approximately 47,000 clones, with around nine tenths observed a single time. Turning to this clone: Its antigen is not known.

The germline gives CDR1 SGDLS, CDR2 YYNGEE. The CDR3 runs 14 residues. V gave up 3 bases and J gave up 4 bases; unmatched junction bases: 7. This specimen consisted of CD4+ or CD8+ T cells sorted from blood, obtained in a trial of the OX40 agonist ivuxolimab. This sequence joins TRBV9 and TRBJ2-7, with 7 bases matching TRBD1. This clonotype was obtained from an adult with an advanced solid tumor such as melanoma, head and neck, liver or kidney cancer. CDR3 in amino acids: CASSARQGPYEQYF. The CDR3 DNA follows: TGTGCCAGCAGCGCCCGACAGGGTCCGTACGAGCAGTACTTC.